This is a list of T cell receptor beta chains from one sample in a study of T cell responses to AZD1222 COVID-19 vaccine. Produced via immunoSEQ multiplex PCR; TCRdb's table is partial and in-frame only. Here the sample spans 120,000 to 150,000 clones, about 87% being singletons. Sequenced material: peripheral blood, taken on day 0 of AZD1222 vaccination. These receptor sequences come from an adult in good health. Each CDR3 is given with its conserved first and last residue. The D gene is left open where the match is weak. For some rows the clone size is stated as once, few or many, or as a class when expanded; others skip it.

clone size	V gene	D gene	J gene	CDR3 protein
-	TRBV4-1	-	TRBJ1-4	CASSHQSLGRNEKLFF
-	TRBV6-5	-	TRBJ1-2	CASSYSVSFYGYTF
-	TRBV28	TRBD2	TRBJ2-2	CASSERLAANTGELFF
few	TRBV12-3/TRBV12-4	-	TRBJ2-6	CASMLYGANVLTF
-	TRBV7-9	TRBD1	TRBJ2-3	CASSSGQGGTDTQYF
-	TRBV11-2	TRBD2	TRBJ2-1	CASSPTGGGSGRFYNEQFF
once	TRBV24-1	TRBD2	TRBJ2-1	CATSSGTSGWDEQFF
-	TRBV7-2	TRBD1	TRBJ1-1	CASSRTGTEAFF
-	TRBV6-5	TRBD2	TRBJ2-7	CASGASGSLEQYF
-	TRBV9	-	TRBJ1-4	CASSVSPDRNEKLFF
-	TRBV6-2/TRBV6-3	-	TRBJ1-1	CASSSPVQRVRTEAFF
-	TRBV18	-	TRBJ1-1	CASSPTYTEAFF
few	TRBV28	-	TRBJ2-6	CASSARKGWLTSGANVLTF
-	TRBV18	-	TRBJ1-2	CASSPPGVRNYGYTF
-	TRBV27	TRBD1	TRBJ1-5	CASSKQGQPQHF
-	TRBV2	-	TRBJ2-7	CASVVSQVGEQYF
-	TRBV6-2/TRBV6-3	-	TRBJ1-1	CASSYRVDTMNTEAFF
-	TRBV5-8	-	TRBJ1-5	CASSRTDNSNQPQHF
-	TRBV14	-	TRBJ2-2	CASSYSPPGPKRYTGELFF
-	TRBV14	-	TRBJ1-2	CASSQDGAAGHTF
-	TRBV19	-	TRBJ1-5	CASSTRQVNQPQHF
-	TRBV9	-	TRBJ2-2	CASTLGEAGELFF
-	TRBV27	-	TRBJ1-2	CASSWAPNYGYTF
few	TRBV2	-	TRBJ2-4	CASSKTELAKNIQYF
-	TRBV6-4	-	TRBJ2-1	CASSVGSGSSNEQFF
few	TRBV5-1	-	TRBJ1-1	CASSTDQGDTEAFF
few	TRBV6-5	-	TRBJ2-1	CASSYSRGPNSEQFF
-	TRBV5-1	-	TRBJ1-3	CASSLTVSGNTIYF
-	TRBV6-5	TRBD1	TRBJ1-1	CASRRQGPNTEAFF
-	TRBV5-5	TRBD2	TRBJ2-3	CASTLGTSGSFGTDTQYF
-	TRBV12-3/TRBV12-4	-	TRBJ1-2	CAIGRIYGYTF
-	TRBV6-5	-	TRBJ2-5	CASSYSRGETQYF
-	TRBV28	-	TRBJ1-5	CASSLGTPQHF
-	TRBV3-1/TRBV3-2	-	TRBJ2-7	CASSHTGLITYEQYF
once	TRBV28	-	TRBJ2-1	CASSFPLGAPANEQFF
-	TRBV7-2	TRBD2	TRBJ2-7	CASSWGGGFEQYF
once	TRBV7-9	-	TRBJ1-2	CASSRMQGYGYTF
-	TRBV6-1	TRBD2	TRBJ2-1	CASSEMTSGYYNEQFF
-	TRBV11-3	TRBD2	TRBJ2-2	CASSQTSVTGELFF
-	TRBV14	TRBD1	TRBJ1-1	CASSQHTGVSTEAFF
-	TRBV5-4	-	TRBJ1-5	CASSLESNQPQHF
-	TRBV19	-	TRBJ2-5	CASSLYGGAETQYF
-	TRBV4-3	-	TRBJ2-5	CASSQDRVKEQETQYF
-	TRBV5-5	TRBD1	TRBJ2-5	CASSLVGTGGGETQYF
-	TRBV7-9	TRBD2	TRBJ2-5	CASRAQREIETQYF
-	TRBV5-4	-	TRBJ1-1	CASSFVQGLLNTEAFF
-	TRBV30	-	TRBJ2-7	CAWNYWDEQYF
-	TRBV27	TRBD2	TRBJ2-7	CASSFFTPTSGRIYEQYF
-	TRBV9	-	TRBJ1-1	CASSVVSVMNTEAFF
-	TRBV5-1	-	TRBJ2-7	CASMDLRSSYEQYF
-	TRBV9	-	TRBJ2-1	CASTPPLGNNEQFF
-	TRBV6-5	-	TRBJ2-1	CASSLLENGGRQFF
-	TRBV29-1	TRBD1	TRBJ2-3	CSVEVRQGTHSDTQYF
-	TRBV9	-	TRBJ2-2	CASRPHEGNTGELFF
-	TRBV28	-	TRBJ1-6	CASSFNIGGNSPLHF
-	TRBV4-1	TRBD1	TRBJ1-2	CASSSRTGNYGYTF
-	TRBV18	TRBD1	TRBJ1-5	CASSPRQGVNQPQHF